The clone carrying this TCR beta chain was seen only once. This specimen belongs to a study of blood T cell repertoires in COVID-19. Study at large: PBMCs, B-cell-depleted T cells, or T cells provided the cDNA or gDNA that made up the material.

V shed 5 bases and J shed 5 bases, with 16 bases lying between them. The germline V gene has CDR1 SGHTA and CDR2 FQGNSA. The CDR3 runs to 14 residues. Original analysis: Reference gene primer amplification in the assay estimated nucleated cell counts. Some clones are missing from TCRdb's copy, which holds only in-frame ones; the method was immunoSEQ multiplex PCR. V and J calls and clone size are given by that table; D and trimming were obtained from the DNA. The data hold 80,000 or so clones, with about 80% observed a single time. This TCR derives from a woman in her 70s with acute or convalescent COVID-19. Sample: peripheral blood. The V gene is TRBV7-2, the J gene TRBJ2-7, with D hard to call. CDR3 sequence reads: CASSPDGVLDEQYF. CDR3 DNA sequence: TGTGCCAGCAGCCCCGACGGAGTATTGGACGAGCAGTACTTC.